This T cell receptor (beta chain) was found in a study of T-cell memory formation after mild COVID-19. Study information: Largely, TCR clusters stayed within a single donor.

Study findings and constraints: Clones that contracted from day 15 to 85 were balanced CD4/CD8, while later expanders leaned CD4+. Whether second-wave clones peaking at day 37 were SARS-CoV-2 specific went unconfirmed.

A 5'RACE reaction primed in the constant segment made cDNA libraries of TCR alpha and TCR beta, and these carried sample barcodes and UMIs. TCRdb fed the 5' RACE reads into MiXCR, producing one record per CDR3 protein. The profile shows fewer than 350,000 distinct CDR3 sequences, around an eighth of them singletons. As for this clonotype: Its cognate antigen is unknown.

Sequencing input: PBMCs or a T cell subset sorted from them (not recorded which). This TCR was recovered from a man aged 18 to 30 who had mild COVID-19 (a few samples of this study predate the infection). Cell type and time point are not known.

In DNA form, the CDR3 reads TGTGCCACCAGTCGGCTGTTTAATACGCAGTATTTT. Protein: CATSRLFNTQYF. V is TRBV24-1 and J is TRBJ2-3; D unclear. This CDR3 is built from 12 residues. The V end was cut by 6 bases, the J end by 7 bases, with 10 bases between. From germline, CDR1 is KGHDR and CDR2 SFDVKD.